The clone carrying this T cell receptor (beta chain) was seen many times. The data were obtained in a study of T-cell reconstitution after alpha-beta-depleted transplantation in children. Using unique molecular identifiers, the investigators prepared the TCRbeta library. TCRdb reanalysed the PCR reads using MiXCR and keeps one entry per CDR3 protein. The table lists over 400,000 distinct CDR3 sequences, around 46% of them singletons. V lost 0 bases and J lost 8; bases outside the gene matches: 5. The CDR3 length is 15 residues. Germline V gene sequence: CDR1 SGHRS, CDR2 YFSETQ. The chain employs TRBV5-1 and TRBJ1-6; 7 bases are a match to TRBD1. The clonotype was recovered from a girl aged 2-10 years with aplastic anemia, due to receive a stem cell transplant. The sample was PBMCs, taken before TCRalphabeta/CD19-depleted stem cell transplant. The CDR3 DNA reads as TGCGCCAGCAGCTTGGCCCTCAGGGGGTATTCACCCCTCCACTTT. Translating gives CASSLALRGYSPLHF.